This T cell receptor beta chain was documented in a study of long-term antiretroviral therapy in people with HIV. Study-level findings and limits: Adherence to ART, viral resistance and therapy changes lacked any data.

This CDR3 has 15 residues. CDR1 and CDR2 from the germline V gene are SGHRS and YFSETQ. Trimming pared 1 base from V and 3 bases from J, leaving 14 bases between. This clone was recorded once. Its antigen remains unidentified. Survey level was the resolution at which the v3.0 immunoSEQ assay ran. Here immunoSEQ multiplex PCR was the method, and the copy in TCRdb shows in-frame clones only, minus some. The sample lists some 47,000 clones; nearly 95% were seen once. The specimen was unsorted PBMCs, collected 3.7 years after starting antiretroviral therapy. This chain links TRBV5-1 with TRBJ2-7; the D gene is possibly TRBD1 (6 bases). The source of this sequence is a woman between 45 and 60 years old with HIV. The CDR3 DNA reads as TGCGCCAGCAGCTTGTTGGCAGGGGCTAACTACGAGCAGTACTTC. Amino acids: CASSLLAGANYEQYF.